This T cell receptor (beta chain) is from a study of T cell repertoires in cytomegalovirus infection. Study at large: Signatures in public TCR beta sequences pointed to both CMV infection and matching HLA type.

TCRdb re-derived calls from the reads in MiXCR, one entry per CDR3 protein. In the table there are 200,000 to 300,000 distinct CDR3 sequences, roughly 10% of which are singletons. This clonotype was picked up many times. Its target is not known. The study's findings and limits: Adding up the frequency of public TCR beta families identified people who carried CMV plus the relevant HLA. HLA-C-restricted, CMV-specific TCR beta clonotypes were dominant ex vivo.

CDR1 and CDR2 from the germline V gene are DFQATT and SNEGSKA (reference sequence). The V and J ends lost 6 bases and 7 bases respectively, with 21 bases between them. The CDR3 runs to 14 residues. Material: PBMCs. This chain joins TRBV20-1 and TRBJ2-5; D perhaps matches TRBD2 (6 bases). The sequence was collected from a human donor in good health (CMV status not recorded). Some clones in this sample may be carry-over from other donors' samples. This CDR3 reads CSATELAGTVTQYF. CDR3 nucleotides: TGCAGTGCGACTGAACTAGCCGGCACGGTGACCCAGTACTTC.